The 21 T cell receptor beta chains listed next were all sequenced from one sample in a study of cytomegalovirus exposure and HLA in healthy donors (TCRdb year 2017). The library came from the immunoSEQ multiplex PCR assay. The multiplex PCR relied on a mix of 60 forward primers for TCR Vbeta segments and 13 reverse primers for TCR Jbeta segments. Here the immuneACCESS table is served through TCRdb, limited to in-frame sequences with V and J called. Missing clones are a known gap in these copies; in checked studies unresolved V genes cover under half, and the rest lacks a known reason. For this sample the table gives around 170,000 clones, of which 77% were detected only once. Clones ranked in the top ten supply 1.4% of the sample. The material sequenced was PBMCs. The receptors come from a man between 18 and 29 years old in good health and CMV-seronegative.

The chain employs TRBV10-3 and TRBJ2-1; possible D gene TRBD2, 5 bases. Trimming took 2 bases from V and 4 from J, leaving 6 bases between them. Looked up from germline, CDR1 is ENHRY and CDR2 is SYGVKD. The CDR3 has 13 residues. CDR3 DNA sequence: TGTGCCATCAGTGAGAAGCGGTACAATGAGCAGTTCTTC. As protein: CAISEKRYNEQFF.

The rearrangement uses TRBV18 and TRBJ2-2; tentatively, D is TRBD2 (6 bases). CDR1 and CDR2 (germline): KGHSH, LQKENI. The CDR3 sequence is 13 residues long. V was pared by 2 bases and J by 7 bases, with 8 bases between. CDR3 protein: CASSPGTLGELFF. The CDR3 nucleotides are TGTGCCAGCTCACCAGGGACTCTCGGGGAGCTGTTTTTT. The entire variable domain, with the rest obtained from reference TRBV18 and TRBJ2-2, is as follows: NAGVMQNPRHLVRRRGQEARLRCSPMKGHSHVYWYRQLPEEGLKFMVYLQKENIIDESGMPKERFSAEFPKEGPSILRIQQVVRGDSAAYFCASSPGTLGELFFGEGSRLTVL.

V usage is TRBV7-9 and J usage is TRBJ1-1; D not certain. Between the trimmed V and J ends, which lost 2 bases and 5 bases, there was a span of 6 bases. The CDR3 has 12 residues. Per the germline V gene, CDR1 is SEHNR and CDR2 is FQNEAQ (reference sequence). The DNA of the CDR3 is TGTGCCAGCAGCTTATTTCAGACTGAAGCTTTCTTT. Encoded protein: CASSLFQTEAFF.

CDR3 sequence: CASSLAGLAGYEQFF. CDR3 bases: TGTGCCAGCAGCTTAGCGGGACTAGCGGGGTATGAGCAGTTCTTC. The chain is built from TRBV7-2 and TRBJ2-1; 13 bases agree with TRBD2. Germline trimming cut 0 bases from V and 8 bases from J; bases unmatched to any gene: 1. CDR1 is SGHTA and CDR2 is FQGNSA in the germline V gene. This CDR3 contains 15 residues. The variable domain in full, completed from reference TRBV7-2 and TRBJ2-1, reads GAGVSQSPSNKVTEKGKDVELRCDPISGHTALYWYRQSLGQGLEFLIYFQGNSAPDKSGLPSDRFSAERTGGSVSTLTIQRTQQEDSAVYLCASSLAGLAGYEQFFGPGTRLTVL.

CDR3 DNA sequence: TGTGCCACCAGCAGAGATTGGGCGGGGGCTAGCACAGATACGCAGTATTTT. This gives the protein CATSRDWAGASTDTQYF. The gene calls are TRBV15 and TRBJ2-3; tentative D call: TRBD2 (7 bases). The CDR3 contains 17 residues. Per germline, CDR1 LNHNV and CDR2 YYDKDF (reference sequence). The ends were cut back, 0 bases at V and 0 bases at J, with 13 bases in the middle.

The table lists this clone with a count of one. The chain employs TRBV9 and TRBJ2-7; 9 nucleotides align to TRBD2. Germline loops: CDR1 SGDLS, CDR2 YYNGEE. There are 15 residues in the CDR3. With 3 bases clipped from V and 5 bases from J, the junction kept 9 bases outside the gene matches. CDR3: CASSAGGGVSHEQYF. CDR3 DNA sequence: TGTGCCAGCAGCGCTGGCGGGGGGGTCTCTCACGAGCAGTACTTC.

J is TRBJ2-1 and V is TRBV7-2, with D perhaps TRBD1 (5 bases). There are 13 residues in the CDR3. Germline lookup yields CDR1 SGHTA and CDR2 FQGNSA. The CDR3 bases are TGTGGGGGCGCCTCGAGCTCCTACAATGAGCAGTTCTTC. Translating gives CGGASSSYNEQFF.

This chain connects TRBV7-6 to TRBJ1-6; 7 nucleotides agree with TRBD1. Germline values: CDR1 SGHVS, CDR2 FNYEAQ. The length of the CDR3 is 16 residues. V lost 2 bases to trimming and J lost 9 bases; unmatched junction nucleotides: 10. This CDR3 is CASSLSLEGASSPLHF. For the CDR3, the DNA is TGTGCCAGCAGCTTATCCTTAGAGGGGGCGAGTTCACCCCTCCACTTT.

The chain uses TRBV27 and TRBJ2-5, with 8 bases fitting TRBD2. Germline trimming cut 6 bases from V and 7 bases from J; bases unmatched to any gene: 16. The CDR3 is 16 residues long. Germline lookup yields CDR1 MNHEY and CDR2 SMNVEV (reference sequence). In nucleotides, the CDR3 is TGTGCCAGCAGCCCGAGGGGTGGACTAGCTGGGGGGACCCAGTACTTC. It codes for CASSPRGGLAGGTQYF.

This clone has just one count. The chain links TRBV6-1 to TRBJ2-1; 7 nucleotides line up with TRBD2. The length of the CDR3 is 20 residues. Germline CDR1 is MNHNS and CDR2 is SASEGT. Losses at the gene ends were 1 base for V and 4 bases for J; bases not matched to a gene: 19. The CDR3 sequence: CASSEGDYRERGYPYNEQFF. For the CDR3, the DNA is TGTGCCAGCAGTGAAGGCGACTATAGGGAGCGGGGTTATCCTTACAATGAGCAGTTCTTC.

DNA of the CDR3: TGTGCCAGCAGTGAATTAGGGACAGGGGGCTACGAGCAGTACTTC. Translated: CASSELGTGGYEQYF. The gene calls are TRBV6-1 and TRBJ2-5; TRBD1 agrees at 11 bases. The J call may be in error: the DNA end matches TRBJ2-7 better. This CDR3 comprises 15 residues. CDR1 and CDR2 from the germline V gene are MNHNS and SASEGT.

The chain links TRBV6-5 to TRBJ1-2; 10 bases fit TRBD1. This CDR3 spans 16 amino acids. Trimming cost V 2 bases and J 5 bases; bases outside gene matches: 8. The V gene's germline CDR1 is MNHEY and CDR2 SVGAGI. This CDR3 is CASSYQGQGLGYGYTF. CDR3 bases: TGTGCCAGCAGTTACCAGGGACAGGGGCTGGGGTATGGCTACACCTTC.

There are a few counts of this clone. V usage is TRBV19 and J usage is TRBJ2-6; D is unclear. V shed 5 bases and J shed 4 bases, with 6 bases lying between them. The CDR3 has 13 amino acids. Germline V gene sequence: CDR1 LNHDA, CDR2 SQIVND (reference sequence). CDR3 sequence: CASSVRGANVLTF. The CDR3, as DNA: TGTGCCAGTAGTGTTAGAGGGGCCAACGTCCTGACTTTC.

The rearrangement uses TRBV27 and TRBJ1-2; TRBD1 might be the D (6 bases). With 4 bases removed from V and 5 bases from J, the gap between germline ends came to 17 bases. This CDR3 is built from 15 residues. CDR1 is MNHEY, CDR2 SMNVEV, per germline (reference sequence). The CDR3 loop is CASSSRAGVGYGYTF. The CDR3 DNA reads as TGTGCCAGCAGTTCGAGGGCAGGGGTGGGGTATGGCTACACCTTC.

The chain links TRBV19 to TRBJ2-7; 9 nucleotides match TRBD1. The CDR3 has 14 amino acids. Germline V gene lookup returns CDR1 LNHDA and CDR2 SQIVND (reference sequence). With 7 bases clipped from V and 3 bases from J, the junction kept 7 bases outside the gene matches. The CDR3 region is CASNAGTGLYEQYF. The CDR3, as DNA: TGTGCCAGTAACGCCGGGACAGGGCTCTACGAGCAGTACTTC.

This rearrangement joins TRBV5-6 to TRBJ2-1; no definite D call. The germline gives CDR1 SGHDT, CDR2 YYEEEE. The CDR3 runs to 13 residues. V was trimmed by 2 bases and J by 6 bases, leaving 9 bases between them. The DNA for the CDR3 is TGTGCCAGCAGCTTCAGGCGCGTCAATGAGCAGTTCTTC. The encoded protein is CASSFRRVNEQFF.

The chain recombines TRBV4-2 with TRBJ1-5; tentatively, D is TRBD1 (5 bases). Per the germline V gene, CDR1 is LGHNA and CDR2 is YNFKEQ. The CDR3 runs to 15 residues. V lost 0 bases to trimming and J lost 5 bases, with 11 bases between them. The CDR3 reads CASSQEGRGDQPQHF. CDR3 nucleotide sequence: TGTGCCAGCAGCCAAGAGGGACGCGGGGATCAGCCCCAGCATTTT.

The sample holds a few counts of this clone. The chain couples TRBV4-2 to TRBJ2-2; 12 bases align to TRBD2. V dropped 0 bases and J dropped 4; count of bases not matched to a gene: 6. From germline, CDR1 is LGHNA and CDR2 YNFKEQ. The length of the CDR3 is 18 residues. The CDR3 DNA sequence: TGTGCCAGCAGCCAAGATCTAGCGGGGGGGCCGGTCACCGGGGAGCTGTTTTTT. Its protein is CASSQDLAGGPVTGELFF.

V usage is TRBV15 and J usage is TRBJ2-1; D is perhaps TRBD1 (5 bases). CDR1 is LNHNV and CDR2 is YYDKDF in the germline V gene (reference sequence). This CDR3 contains 15 residues. V shed 1 base and J shed 2 bases, with 9 bases lying between them. The CDR3 here is CATSRAGLTYNEQFF. In DNA, the CDR3 is TGTGCCACCAGCAGAGCAGGGTTGACCTACAATGAGCAGTTCTTC.

The chain uses TRBV30 and TRBJ2-4, with D perhaps TRBD2 (5 bases). CDR3 length: 14 residues. Germline V gives CDR1 GTSNPN, CDR2 SVGIG (reference sequence). The V gene lost 0 bases and the J gene lost 3 bases, with 9 bases spanning the gap. DNA for the CDR3: TGTGCCTGGAGTGTACCTGAGGGCAAAAACATTCAGTACTTC. Residues: CAWSVPEGKNIQYF.

This rearrangement joins TRBV5-1 to TRBJ1-2; tentatively, D is TRBD1 (5 bases). The CDR3 is 11 amino acids. The V end lost 0 bases, the J end lost 12 bases, and 9 bases lay between the germline ends. Germline V CDR1 and CDR2: SGHRS, YFSETQ. The CDR3 sequence is CASSLEGSHTF. CDR3 nucleotide sequence: TGCGCCAGCAGCTTGGAGGGGTCTCACACCTTC. The full variable domain, rest sourced from reference TRBV5-1 and TRBJ1-2, is KAGVTQTPRYLIKTRGQQVTLSCSPISGHRSVSWYQQTPGQGLQFLFEYFSETQRNKGNFPGRFSGRQFSNSRSEMNVSTLELGDSALYLCASSLEGSHTFGSGTRLTVV.